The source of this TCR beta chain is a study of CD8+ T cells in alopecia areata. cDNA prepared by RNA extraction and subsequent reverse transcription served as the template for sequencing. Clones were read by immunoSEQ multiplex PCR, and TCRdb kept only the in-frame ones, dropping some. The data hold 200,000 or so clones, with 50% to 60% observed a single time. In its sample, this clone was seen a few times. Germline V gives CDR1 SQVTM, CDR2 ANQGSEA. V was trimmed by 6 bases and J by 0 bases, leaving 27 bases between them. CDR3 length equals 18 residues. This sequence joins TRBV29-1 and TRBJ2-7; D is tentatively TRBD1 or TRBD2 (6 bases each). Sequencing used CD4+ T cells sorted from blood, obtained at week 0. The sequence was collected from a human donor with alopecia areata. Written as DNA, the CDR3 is TGCAGCGTCCGAGCCATAACATCAGGGGACGGGAGCTCCTACGAGCAGTACTTC. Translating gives CSVRAITSGDGSSYEQYF.